This passage covers 31 T cell receptor beta chains from one sample sequenced in a study of cytomegalovirus exposure and HLA in healthy donors. The PCR used 60 Vbeta and 13 Jbeta primers. This table comes from immunoSEQ multiplex PCR, and its TCRdb copy is limited to in-frame clones, with some not included. The table records about 31,000 clones, 65% to 70% of them present only once. Sample: PBMCs. The receptor source for this set is a man aged 35 to 55 in good health and CMV-seropositive.

The sample holds a few counts of this clone. The chain joins TRBV11-3 to TRBJ2-3; maybe TRBD2 (6 bases). Trimming shortened V by 0 bases and J by 4 bases, and 11 bases separated the two germline ends. This CDR3 is 15 amino acids long. Germline assignment: CDR1 SGHNT and CDR2 YENEEA. The CDR3: CASSLDAGKSDTQYF. Here the CDR3 DNA reads TGTGCCAGCAGCTTAGATGCGGGGAAGTCAGATACGCAGTATTTT. Full variable domain (rest looked up from reference TRBV11-3 and TRBJ2-3): EAGVVQSPRYKIIEKKQPVAFWCNPISGHNTLYWYLQNLGQGPELLIRYENEEAVDDSQLPKDRFSAERLKGVDSTLKIQPAELGDSAVYLCASSLDAGKSDTQYFGPGTRLTVL.

The chain uses TRBV5-6 and TRBJ1-2, with D uncertain. CDR1 is SGHDT, CDR2 YYEEEE, per germline. The CDR3 is 12 residues long. The V gene lost 7 bases and the J gene lost 4 bases, with 11 bases spanning the gap. The CDR3 nucleotides are TGTGCCAGCTTTAGAGACACCTATGGCTACACCTTC. This encodes CASFRDTYGYTF.

In regard to this clone: Germline is not matched at one junction end, which may reflect a read error. The chain couples TRBV15 to TRBJ1-1, with D maybe TRBD1 (5 bases). CDR3 length: 15 amino acids. Germline CDR1 LNHNV, CDR2 YYDKDF (reference sequence). DNA for the CDR3: TGTGTCACCAGCAATGCACGGGGGGTCACCACTGAAGCTTTCTTT. It is translated as CVTSNARGVTTEAFF.

V and J are TRBV5-1 and TRBJ1-1, with a possible D match to TRBD1 (6 bases). The germline gives CDR1 SGHRS, CDR2 YFSETQ. The CDR3 runs 15 residues. V gave up 4 bases and J gave up 0 bases, with 13 bases separating them. The CDR3 spells CASSPGHLMNTEAFF. Written as DNA, the CDR3 is TGCGCCAGCAGCCCGGGACACCTTATGAACACTGAAGCTTTCTTT.

The chain has TRBV2 and TRBJ2-3; 8 bases map to TRBD2. J lost 2 bases, V lost 8 bases, and 9 bases had no gene match. This CDR3 contains 15 residues. Germline V gene sequence: CDR1 SNHLY, CDR2 FYNNEI. This chain's CDR3 is CASGGRGVVTDTQYF. CDR3 in DNA: TGTGCCAGCGGGGGGCGGGGGGTGGTCACAGATACGCAGTATTTT.

This chain connects TRBV30 to TRBJ2-7; 9 nucleotides line up with TRBD2. V trimming: 8 bases; J trimming: 3 bases; junction bases outside the gene matches: 8. The CDR3 spans 13 residues. Germline V gene lookup returns CDR1 GTSNPN and CDR2 SVGIG (reference sequence). In DNA form, the CDR3 reads TGTGCCACCTCTAGCGGGGTGATCTACGAGCAGTACTTC. This codes for CATSSGVIYEQYF.

This clone ranks as medium-sized. CDR3 in DNA: TGTGCCAGCAGTTCCGGACAGGGGGAAGTTTCACCCCTCCACTTT. Its protein product is CASSSGQGEVSPLHF. The rearrangement joins TRBV6-5 to TRBJ1-6; 10 nucleotides align to TRBD1. The CDR3 has 15 amino acids. V shed 4 bases and J 9 bases; nucleotides not matched to a gene: 6. Germline V gene lookup returns CDR1 MNHEY and CDR2 SVGAGI.

This clone was observed a handful of times. The J gene is TRBJ2-1, the V gene TRBV2, with D possibly matching TRBD1 (6 bases). Trimming removed 5 bases from V and 14 bases from J, with 16 bases in between. The CDR3 spans 12 residues. From germline, CDR1 is SNHLY and CDR2 FYNNEI. CDR3 in amino acids: CASSTRPQGEFF. CDR3 bases: TGTGCCAGCAGTACCCGGCCACAGGGCGAGTTCTTC.

The chain uses TRBV5-1 and TRBJ2-5; D is undetermined. The CDR3 spans 14 residues. With 2 bases removed from V and 2 bases from J, the gap between germline ends came to 10 bases. Germline CDR1 reads SGHRS; CDR2 reads YFSETQ. This CDR3 is CASSFSPLQETQYF. CDR3 nucleotides: TGCGCCAGCAGCTTTAGTCCATTACAAGAGACCCAGTACTTC.

This clone was seen a handful of times. The chain has TRBV5-6 and TRBJ1-3, with 7 bases that match TRBD1. The CDR3 contains 15 residues. In germline, CDR1 is SGHDT, CDR2 YYEEEE. With V trimmed by 4 bases and J by 4 bases, 8 bases remained unmatched. The CDR3 DNA follows: TGTGCCAGCAGCCCCGACAGGGTGCGCGGAAACACCATATATTTT. Residues: CASSPDRVRGNTIYF.

This chain joins TRBV2 and TRBJ1-1; D perhaps matches TRBD1 (5 bases). V lost 3 bases, J lost 7 bases, and 18 bases lay in between. The CDR3 sequence is 15 residues long. Looked up from germline, CDR1 is SNHLY and CDR2 is FYNNEI. CDR3 sequence reads: CASSDRGMGGIEAFF. Written as DNA, the CDR3 is TGTGCCAGCAGTGATCGGGGGATGGGGGGGATTGAAGCTTTCTTT.

This clone has just a few counts. V and J are TRBV27 and TRBJ2-7, with D possibly being TRBD2 (7 bases). Germline V gene data show CDR1 as MNHEY and CDR2 as SMNVEV (reference sequence). This CDR3 has 16 residues. Trimming pared 3 bases from V and 2 bases from J, leaving 17 bases between. CDR3 region: CASSLVLTGGPYEQYF. For the CDR3, the DNA is TGTGCCAGCAGTTTGGTGTTGACGGGGGGCCCCTACGAGCAGTACTTC.

The CDR3 reads CASSFRGSYEQYF. Written as DNA, the CDR3 is TGTGCCAGCAGTTTTCGGGGATCCTACGAGCAGTACTTC. V and J are TRBV27 and TRBJ2-7, with D perhaps matching TRBD2 (5 bases). V shed 3 bases and J shed 1 base, with 7 bases lying between them. Germline CDR1 is MNHEY and CDR2 is SMNVEV (reference sequence). This CDR3 region has 13 residues.

CDR3: CASSRTGIGYEQYF. The CDR3 bases are TGTGCCAGTAGTCGGACAGGGATCGGCTACGAGCAGTACTTC. V and J are TRBV19 and TRBJ2-7; 8 bases are a match to TRBD1. The V gene end was trimmed by 5 bases and the J gene end by 3 bases; junction bases not matched to a gene: 6. The CDR3 spans 14 residues. The germline V gene has CDR1 LNHDA and CDR2 SQIVND (reference sequence). The whole variable domain, remainder taken from reference TRBV19 and TRBJ2-7, is DGGITQSPKYLFRKEGQNVTLSCEQNLNHDAMYWYRQDPGQGLRLIYYSQIVNDFQKGDIAEGYSVSREKKESFPLTVTSAQKNPTAFYLCASSRTGIGYEQYFGPGTRLTVT.

The gene calls are TRBV9 and TRBJ2-1, with 12 bases matching TRBD2. The CDR3 covers 19 residues. Trimming cost V 0 bases and J 0 bases; bases outside gene matches: 7. The germline V gene has CDR1 SGDLS and CDR2 YYNGEE. The CDR3 region is CASSVVGTSGLSSYNEQFF. DNA of the CDR3: TGTGCCAGCAGCGTAGTGGGGACTAGCGGGTTGAGCTCCTACAATGAGCAGTTCTTC.

The rearrangement joins TRBV7-2 to TRBJ1-6; 9 nucleotides match TRBD1. J gave up 10 bases and V 5 bases, and 0 bases lay outside the gene matches. The V gene's germline CDR1 is SGHTA and CDR2 FQGNSA. This CDR3 region has 12 residues. The CDR3 DNA reads TGTGCCAGCAGCACAGGGGGCTCACCCCTCCACTTT. Protein: CASSTGGSPLHF. The entire variable domain, with the rest obtained from reference TRBV7-2 and TRBJ1-6, is as follows: GAGVSQSPSNKVTEKGKDVELRCDPISGHTALYWYRQSLGQGLEFLIYFQGNSAPDKSGLPSDRFSAERTGGSVSTLTIQRTQQEDSAVYLCASSTGGSPLHFGNGTRLTVT.

The genes are TRBV5-4 and TRBJ1-5; D unresolved. The length of the CDR3 is 15 residues. CDR1 and CDR2 (germline): SGHNT, YYREEE (reference sequence). The ends were cut back, 5 bases at V and 4 bases at J, with 16 bases in the middle. The CDR3 DNA follows: TGTGCCAGCAGTTTTGGATCTGGGAGTAATCAGCCCCAGCATTTT. This encodes CASSFGSGSNQPQHF.

A single count supports this clone. The J gene is TRBJ2-5, the V gene TRBV15, with D possibly TRBD1 on 6 matching bases. The germline CDR1 and CDR2 sequences are LNHNV and YYDKDF (reference sequence). The CDR3 totals 14 residues. With 0 bases removed from V and 4 bases from J, the gap between germline ends came to 9 bases. CDR3 sequence: CATSREPQGETQYF. In nucleotides, the CDR3 is TGTGCCACCAGCAGAGAACCACAGGGAGAGACCCAGTACTTC.

This clone has more than one count but fewer than ten. The chain carries TRBV5-1 and TRBJ2-3, with 12 bases fitting TRBD2. The CDR3 is 16 amino acids. Germline values: CDR1 SGHRS, CDR2 YFSETQ. J lost 3 bases, V lost 5 bases, and 7 bases had no gene match. CDR3 coding DNA: TGCGCCAGCAGTCTCACTAGCGGGGGGAAGACAGATACGCAGTATTTT. Protein sequence: CASSLTSGGKTDTQYF.

The genes are TRBV5-4 and TRBJ2-5; D may be TRBD1 (5 bases). The germline gives CDR1 SGHNT, CDR2 YYREEE (reference sequence). The germline V and J ends were trimmed by 7 bases and 1 base, with 11 bases remaining between them. The length of the CDR3 is 13 residues. The CDR3 sequence is CASLDNFQETQYF. CDR3 coding DNA: TGTGCCAGCCTGGACAACTTCCAAGAGACCCAGTACTTC.

The genes are TRBV19 and TRBJ2-7, with 9 bases lining up with TRBD2. The germline gives CDR1 LNHDA, CDR2 SQIVND (reference sequence). Trimming at V came to 3 bases and at J to 6 bases, leaving 6 bases not matched to a gene. This CDR3 has 14 residues. The CDR3 sequence: CASSISGLASEQYF. DNA of the CDR3: TGTGCCAGTAGTATTTCGGGACTAGCAAGCGAGCAGTACTTC. Supplemented by reference TRBV19 and TRBJ2-7, the full variable domain reads DGGITQSPKYLFRKEGQNVTLSCEQNLNHDAMYWYRQDPGQGLRLIYYSQIVNDFQKGDIAEGYSVSREKKESFPLTVTSAQKNPTAFYLCASSISGLASEQYFGPGTRLTVT.

V is TRBV25-1 and J is TRBJ2-5; possibly TRBD1 for D (6 bases). CDR3 length: 15 residues. V lost 6 bases, J lost 4 bases, and 18 bases lay in between. Germline V CDR1 and CDR2: MGHDK, SYGVNS. CDR3 sequence: CASRTHRESGETQYF. The CDR3 bases are TGTGCCAGCAGAACTCACAGGGAGTCGGGAGAGACCCAGTACTTC.

The V gene is TRBV30, the J gene TRBJ2-2, with D maybe TRBD1 (5 bases). V gave up 1 base and J gave up 5 bases, with 14 bases separating them. CDR1 and CDR2 from the germline V gene are GTSNPN and SVGIG (reference sequence). This CDR3 has 15 residues. This CDR3 reads CAWSEDTTFTGELFF. CDR3 coding DNA: TGTGCCTGGAGTGAGGACACTACTTTTACCGGGGAGCTGTTTTTT.

This clone was seen a handful of times. This rearrangement joins TRBV19 to TRBJ1-2, with D possibly TRBD1 on 5 matching bases. CDR3 length equals 14 residues. The V gene lost 5 bases and the J gene lost 1 base, with 11 bases spanning the gap. Germline V gives CDR1 LNHDA, CDR2 SQIVND (reference sequence). The CDR3: CASSLQTDNYGYTF. The CDR3 DNA follows: TGTGCCAGTAGTCTCCAGACAGATAACTATGGCTACACCTTC.

The V call is TRBV10-1, the J call TRBJ1-3; the match to TRBD1 covers 8 bases. The CDR3 covers 16 residues. Per the germline V gene, CDR1 is WNHNN and CDR2 is SYGVQD (reference sequence). J lost 2 bases, V lost 0 bases, and 3 bases had no gene match. The CDR3 is CASSESDRAPGNTIYF. Here the CDR3 DNA reads TGCGCCAGCAGTGAGTCGGACAGGGCACCTGGAAACACCATATATTTT.

The V gene is TRBV9, the J gene TRBJ2-3; possibly TRBD1 for D (6 bases). The CDR3 loop spans 15 amino acids. Germline CDR1 SGDLS, CDR2 YYNGEE. The germline V and J ends were trimmed by 4 bases and 2 bases, with 14 bases remaining between them. The CDR3 bases are TGTGCCAGCAGCTTACAGGGAAGGGACACAGATACGCAGTATTTT. Amino acids: CASSLQGRDTDTQYF.

The V call is TRBV11-1, the J call TRBJ2-5; TRBD2 matches 14 bases. Germline V lookup: CDR1 SGHAT, CDR2 FQDESV (reference sequence). There are 17 residues in the CDR3. The trim removed 5 bases at V and 7 bases at J, leaving 12 bases unmatched. The CDR3 nucleotides read TGTGCCAGCAGCCCCAGACTAGCGGGGGGGCCCCAACGGACCCAGTACTTC. Protein: CASSPRLAGGPQRTQYF.

The chain is built from TRBV28 and TRBJ2-1; TRBD2 aligns across 11 bases. The V segment lost 7 bases and the J segment 3 bases; nucleotides outside the gene matches: 11. Germline CDR1 MDHEN, CDR2 SYDVKM. The CDR3 totals 17 residues. CDR3 sequence (DNA): TGTGCCAGCACCCTTCCGGTGACTAGCGGGGTCTACAATGAGCAGTTCTTC. It yields the protein CASTLPVTSGVYNEQFF.

This CDR3 is CASSLGAAVPQHF. In DNA, the CDR3 is TGTGCCAGCAGCCTGGGGGCAGCGGTGCCCCAGCATTTT. This chain uses TRBV27 with TRBJ1-5; possible D gene TRBD1, 6 bases. This CDR3 has 13 residues. V lost 6 bases and J lost 9, with 15 bases in between. Germline V lookup: CDR1 MNHEY, CDR2 SMNVEV (reference sequence).

For the CDR3, the DNA is TGTGCCATCAACCCGGGACTAGTAACACCCGGGGAGCTGTTTTTT. Amino acids: CAINPGLVTPGELFF. The rearrangement links TRBV10-3 to TRBJ2-2; 8 bases agree with TRBD2. Germline V gene sequence: CDR1 ENHRY, CDR2 SYGVKD. The CDR3 has 15 amino acids. J lost 6 bases, V lost 7 bases, and 10 bases had no gene match.

This sequence joins TRBV13 and TRBJ2-7, with 8 bases that match TRBD1. CDR3 size: 14 residues. J lost 3 bases, V lost 2 bases, and 3 bases had no gene match. Germline values: CDR1 PRHDT, CDR2 FYEKMQ (reference sequence). CDR3 coding DNA: TGTGCCAGCAGCTTACTGGACAGGGACTACGAGCAGTACTTC. Translation: CASSLLDRDYEQYF. Complete variable domain (other parts from reference TRBV13 and TRBJ2-7): AAGVIQSPRHLIKEKRETATLKCYPIPRHDTVYWYQQGPGQDPQFLISFYEKMQSDKGSIPDRFSAQQFSDYHSELNMSSLELGDSALYFCASSLLDRDYEQYFGPGTRLTVT.